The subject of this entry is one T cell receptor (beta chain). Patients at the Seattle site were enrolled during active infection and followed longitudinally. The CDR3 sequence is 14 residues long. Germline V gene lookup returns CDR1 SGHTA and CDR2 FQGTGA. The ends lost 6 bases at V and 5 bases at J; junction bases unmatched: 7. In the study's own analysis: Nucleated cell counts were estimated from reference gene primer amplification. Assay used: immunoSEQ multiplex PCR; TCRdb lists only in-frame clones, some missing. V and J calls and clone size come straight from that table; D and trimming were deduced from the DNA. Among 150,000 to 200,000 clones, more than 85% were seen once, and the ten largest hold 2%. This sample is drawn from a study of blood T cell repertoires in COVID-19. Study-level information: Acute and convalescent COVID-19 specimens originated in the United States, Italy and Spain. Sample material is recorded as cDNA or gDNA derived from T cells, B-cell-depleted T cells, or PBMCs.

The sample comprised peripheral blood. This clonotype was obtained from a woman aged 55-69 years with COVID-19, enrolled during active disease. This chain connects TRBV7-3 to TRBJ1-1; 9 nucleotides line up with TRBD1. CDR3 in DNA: TGTGCCAGCAGTCCCGGGACAGGGTTTACTGAAGCTTTCTTT. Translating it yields CASSPGTGFTEAFF.